This T cell receptor (beta chain) was sequenced in a study of cytotoxic CD8 clonotypes in ibrutinib-treated CLL. Study background: The cohort had around 10 relapsed/refractory and around 14 treatment-naive patients, some 18 IGHV unmutated. Specimens for response were gathered following a median about 11 months of therapy, spanning 6 to 36.

Remarks on this clone: No antigen is known for it.

V lost 4 bases to trimming and J lost 2 bases; unmatched junction nucleotides: 4. CDR1 is LNHNV, CDR2 YYDKDF, per germline (reference sequence). CDR3 length: 14 amino acids. Method: immunoSEQ multiplex PCR; TCRdb's copy keeps in-frame clones and lacks some. The sample has 12,000 or so clones, around two thirds seen once. Study-wide findings and caveats: Circulating CD8+ T-cell counts were tracked by baseline clonality, which exceeded that of age-matched healthy donors.

J is TRBJ2-5 and V is TRBV15, with 7 bases matching TRBD1. The receptor comes from a human donor with chronic lymphocytic leukemia. The sample in question was PBMCs, obtained before ibrutinib treatment. This CDR3 is CATSKDRSQETQYF. Written as DNA, the CDR3 is TGTGCCACCAGCAAGGACAGGTCTCAAGAGACCCAGTACTTC. The whole variable domain, remainder taken from reference TRBV15 and TRBJ2-5, is DAMVIQNPRYQVTQFGKPVTLSCSQTLNHNVMYWYQQKSSQAPKLLFHYYDKDFNNEADTPDNFQSRRPNTSFCFLDIRSPGLGDTAMYLCATSKDRSQETQYFGPGTRLLVL.